The source of this T cell receptor (beta chain) is a study of Ad26.COV2.S vaccination and SARS-CoV-2 variants. Germline values: CDR1 SGDLS, CDR2 YYNGEE. The junction had 4 bases not matched to a gene; V was cut back by 4 bases and J by 1 base. This CDR3 comprises 14 residues. Using immunoSEQ multiplex PCR, the repertoire was profiled, and TCRdb retains in-frame clones only, with some absent. The sample holds 450,000 to 550,000 clones, about 88% seen once. This clone was found once. As yet, its antigen is unknown. Specified treatment: around 19 received Ad26.COV2.S at low or high dose, single or two shots; about 5 received placebo; per-sample allocation not given. Samples were taken on day 63 after the first vaccine or placebo injection. Findings and caveats of the study: Reported post-vaccination CD8+ and CD4+ T cell responses to spike showed substantial breadth.

Source: peripheral blood, taken in a trial of Ad26.COV2.S vaccine versus placebo. The sequence was collected from a person between 18 and 59 years old who received the Ad26.COV2.S COVID-19 vaccine or a placebo. V gene TRBV9 combines with J gene TRBJ1-1, with 7 bases aligning to TRBD1. CDR3 residues: CASSPPGGNTEAFF. CDR3 nucleotides: TGTGCCAGCAGCCCACCAGGGGGGAACACTGAAGCTTTCTTT.